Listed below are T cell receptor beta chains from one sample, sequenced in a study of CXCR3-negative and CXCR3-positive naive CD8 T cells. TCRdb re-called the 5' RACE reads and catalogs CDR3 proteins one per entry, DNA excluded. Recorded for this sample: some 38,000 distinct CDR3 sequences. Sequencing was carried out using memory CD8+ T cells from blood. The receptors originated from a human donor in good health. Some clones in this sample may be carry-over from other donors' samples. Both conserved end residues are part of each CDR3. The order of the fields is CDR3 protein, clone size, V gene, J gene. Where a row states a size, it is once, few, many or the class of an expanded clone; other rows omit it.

cdr3_aa: CASSASSGGAAPYNEQFF
clone_size: .
v_call: TRBV4-3
j_call: TRBJ2-1

cdr3_aa: CSASAVFETGPDTQYF
clone_size: .
v_call: TRBV20-1
j_call: TRBJ2-3

cdr3_aa: CASSTNDRGGVLGRQYF
clone_size: .
v_call: TRBV12-3/TRBV12-4
j_call: TRBJ2-7

cdr3_aa: CASSPRPGQAEAFF
clone_size: .
v_call: TRBV12-3/TRBV12-4
j_call: TRBJ1-1

cdr3_aa: CSARDRLARETQYF
clone_size: medium-sized
v_call: TRBV20-1
j_call: TRBJ2-5

cdr3_aa: CASSQGVLRDTQYF
clone_size: .
v_call: TRBV3-1
j_call: TRBJ2-3

cdr3_aa: CASKTSGSSPLYEQYF
clone_size: .
v_call: TRBV6-5
j_call: TRBJ2-7

cdr3_aa: CASSYSGQSGEQYF
clone_size: .
v_call: TRBV6-5
j_call: TRBJ2-7

cdr3_aa: CASSLVPGATQETQYF
clone_size: .
v_call: TRBV5-4
j_call: TRBJ2-5

cdr3_aa: CASSLFGTGNYEQYF
clone_size: .
v_call: TRBV7-9
j_call: TRBJ2-7

cdr3_aa: CSASSGGLDEQFF
clone_size: .
v_call: TRBV20-1
j_call: TRBJ2-1

cdr3_aa: CASAVPRDSSEKEQFF
clone_size: .
v_call: TRBV7-8
j_call: TRBJ2-1

cdr3_aa: CASMGGTDTQYF
clone_size: .
v_call: TRBV12-3/TRBV12-4
j_call: TRBJ2-3

cdr3_aa: CASSPGVSGQEANYGYTF
clone_size: .
v_call: TRBV7-9
j_call: TRBJ1-2

cdr3_aa: CASSQEDRGRSGANVLTF
clone_size: large
v_call: TRBV4-3
j_call: TRBJ2-6

cdr3_aa: CSARDIAGEDNEQFF
clone_size: medium-sized
v_call: TRBV20-1
j_call: TRBJ2-1

cdr3_aa: CAIRDSSGNTIYF
clone_size: .
v_call: TRBV10-3
j_call: TRBJ1-3

cdr3_aa: CASSPEELAGKETQYF
clone_size: .
v_call: TRBV7-8
j_call: TRBJ2-5

cdr3_aa: CASSHGTDFPGGYTF
clone_size: .
v_call: TRBV9
j_call: TRBJ1-2

cdr3_aa: CSVVGTSYEQYF
clone_size: .
v_call: TRBV29-1
j_call: TRBJ2-7

cdr3_aa: CASTPGASSYNEQFF
clone_size: .
v_call: TRBV14
j_call: TRBJ2-1

cdr3_aa: CASSSLGQLNTEAFF
clone_size: .
v_call: TRBV7-9
j_call: TRBJ1-1

cdr3_aa: CASSGPGQGEETQYF
clone_size: .
v_call: TRBV2
j_call: TRBJ2-5

cdr3_aa: CSVDLGTDTQYF
clone_size: .
v_call: TRBV29-1
j_call: TRBJ2-3

cdr3_aa: CASTSGSTGELFF
clone_size: .
v_call: TRBV12-3/TRBV12-4
j_call: TRBJ2-2

cdr3_aa: CATRTGTRGFGETQYF
clone_size: .
v_call: TRBV19
j_call: TRBJ2-5

cdr3_aa: CASSAGQRADTQYF
clone_size: .
v_call: TRBV7-6
j_call: TRBJ2-3

cdr3_aa: CASSLAGAENTEAFF
clone_size: .
v_call: TRBV5-1
j_call: TRBJ1-1

cdr3_aa: CATSLTSGALLDEQFF
clone_size: .
v_call: TRBV15
j_call: TRBJ2-1

cdr3_aa: CASSIVGSGANVLTF
clone_size: .
v_call: TRBV6-5
j_call: TRBJ2-6

cdr3_aa: CASSQDRQGTGQPQHF
clone_size: .
v_call: TRBV4-3
j_call: TRBJ1-5

cdr3_aa: CSARALQETIFGETQYF
clone_size: .
v_call: TRBV20-1
j_call: TRBJ2-5

cdr3_aa: CASSDPGAEETQYF
clone_size: .
v_call: TRBV2
j_call: TRBJ2-5

cdr3_aa: CASSRGTSGSTDTQYF
clone_size: .
v_call: TRBV28
j_call: TRBJ2-3

cdr3_aa: CASSYSPRLGTDTQYF
clone_size: .
v_call: TRBV6-5
j_call: TRBJ2-3

cdr3_aa: CASSINTVFSYEQYF
clone_size: .
v_call: TRBV19
j_call: TRBJ2-7

cdr3_aa: CSASLTNQETQYF
clone_size: .
v_call: TRBV20-1
j_call: TRBJ2-5

cdr3_aa: CSAIWGRGPGEQYF
clone_size: .
v_call: TRBV29-1
j_call: TRBJ2-7

cdr3_aa: CASSLATPGQGATQYF
clone_size: .
v_call: TRBV11-2
j_call: TRBJ2-4

cdr3_aa: CASSKRRQGQSNSPLHF
clone_size: medium-sized
v_call: TRBV21-1
j_call: TRBJ1-6

cdr3_aa: CATSSERSNTYEQYF
clone_size: .
v_call: TRBV15
j_call: TRBJ2-7

cdr3_aa: CASRGDREGMQSYNEQFF
clone_size: .
v_call: TRBV6-2/TRBV6-3
j_call: TRBJ2-1

cdr3_aa: CATSDTENGEQYF
clone_size: .
v_call: TRBV24-1
j_call: TRBJ2-7

cdr3_aa: CASSLFGGNYEQYF
clone_size: .
v_call: TRBV5-1
j_call: TRBJ2-7

cdr3_aa: CASSLAGGNTEAFF
clone_size: .
v_call: TRBV5-8
j_call: TRBJ1-1

cdr3_aa: CASSPSGGTGANVLTF
clone_size: .
v_call: TRBV4-3
j_call: TRBJ2-6

cdr3_aa: CASSFLAGGTGNSGYTF
clone_size: .
v_call: TRBV7-6
j_call: TRBJ1-2

cdr3_aa: CASRRGGSGYNEQFF
clone_size: .
v_call: TRBV11-2
j_call: TRBJ2-1

cdr3_aa: CASSPDANTEAFF
clone_size: .
v_call: TRBV12-3/TRBV12-4
j_call: TRBJ1-1